Each of the 2 T cell receptor beta chains below was sequenced from the same sample in a study of cytotoxic CD8 clonotypes in ibrutinib-treated CLL. The method was immunoSEQ multiplex PCR; TCRdb's version includes in-frame clones alone and lacks a portion of them. The sample yields roughly 180,000 clones, approximately 84% seen once. The sample here was PBMCs, taken after 24 months of ibrutinib treatment. These receptor sequences come from a human donor with chronic lymphocytic leukemia.

The CDR3 region is CASSIPPGLAGGGLEEQYF. The CDR3 coding sequence is TGTGCCAGCAGTATTCCCCCGGGACTAGCGGGAGGGGGTCTCGAGGAGCAGTACTTC. This chain connects TRBV28 to TRBJ2-7, with 16 bases matching TRBD2. The CDR3 length is 19 residues. V trimming: 5 bases; J trimming: 7 bases; junction bases outside the gene matches: 17. Germline lookup yields CDR1 MDHEN and CDR2 SYDVKM.

The chain is built from TRBV27 and TRBJ2-7; D possibly corresponds to TRBD2 (6 bases). Germline V lookup: CDR1 MNHEY, CDR2 SMNVEV (reference sequence). Trimming took off 8 bases at V and 0 bases at J, with 17 bases between the two ends. This CDR3 has 15 amino acids. CDR3 sequence (DNA): TGTGCCAGCGGACTACTGGCGGGGAGCTCCTACGAGCAGTACTTC. Protein product: CASGLLAGSSYEQYF.